This TCR beta chain originates from a study of T cell responses to AZD1222 COVID-19 vaccine. This CDR3 has 15 amino acids. CDR1 SGHNT and CDR2 YYREEE come from the germline V gene (reference sequence). V lost 4 bases to trimming and J lost 6 bases; unmatched junction nucleotides: 11. Findings and caveats of the study: The donor cohort was predominantly white British with a female majority, and clonal diversity may have been underestimated. An increase in Spike-specific TCR breadth and depth was observed after two AZD1222 doses. Just a handful of AZD1222 recipients were seropositive at baseline.

About this clone: Its antigen remains unknown.

Clones were read by immunoSEQ multiplex PCR, and TCRdb kept only the in-frame ones, dropping some. The profile covers 50,000 to 75,000 clones, with roughly nine tenths appearing a single time and over 5% taken by the ten largest. Sequencing was performed on peripheral blood, taken 28 days after the second AZD1222 dose. V usage is TRBV5-4 and J usage is TRBJ2-7, with 9 bases that match TRBD2. This receptor was identified in an adult who received the AZD1222 COVID-19 vaccine. The CDR3 here is CASSMRGGFVGEQYF. CDR3 in DNA: TGTGCCAGCAGCATGCGGGGGGGATTTGTGGGCGAGCAGTACTTC.